Following are 22 T cell receptor beta chains from one sample sequenced in a study of shared clonotypes between healthy human individuals. Generated by immunoSEQ multiplex PCR, the TCRdb table keeps only in-frame clones and is missing some. The repertoire holds millions of clones, with about 92% as singletons. CD8 cells classed as naive were CD45RO-negative and positively selected for CCR7, excluding terminally differentiated effector memory CD45RA+ cells. The specimen sequenced was naive CD8+ T cells from PBMCs. These receptors were taken from a man aged 18 to 35 in good health. Some clones in this sample may be carry-over from other donors' samples.

The rearrangement links TRBV29-1 to TRBJ2-7; D not resolved. Germline CDR1 is SQVTM and CDR2 is ANQGSEA. CDR3 length equals 13 residues. Trimming pared 7 bases from V and 2 bases from J, leaving 15 bases between. CDR3 DNA: TGCAGCGCTGCTGATGGACGGGCCTACGAGCAGTACTTC. Translated, it gives CSAADGRAYEQYF.

The genes are TRBV9 and TRBJ2-5, with 7 positions matching TRBD2. The ends lost 2 bases at V and 5 bases at J; junction bases unmatched: 3. The V gene's germline CDR1 is SGDLS and CDR2 YYNGEE. The CDR3 sequence is 13 residues long. CDR3 DNA: TGTGCCAGCAGCGTGACTAGCTCGGAGACCCAGTACTTC. Translation gives CASSVTSSETQYF.

The rearrangement links TRBV27 to TRBJ2-2; no firm D call. Germline V lookup: CDR1 MNHEY, CDR2 SMNVEV (reference sequence). The CDR3 loop spans 15 amino acids. V lost 1 base, J lost 0 bases, and 6 bases lay in between. CDR3 sequence (DNA): TGTGCCAGCAGTTTATTGCGGTCGAACACCGGGGAGCTGTTTTTT. Amino acids: CASSLLRSNTGELFF.

This sequence joins TRBV25-1 and TRBJ2-5; the D gene could be TRBD1 or TRBD2 (5 bases each). V shed 2 bases and J shed 1 base, with 11 bases lying between them. The CDR3 runs to 15 residues. CDR1 is MGHDK and CDR2 is SYGVNS in the germline V gene. DNA of the CDR3: TGTGCCAGCAGTGAAACGAGTGGGGGCCAAGAGACCCAGTACTTC. This translates into CASSETSGGQETQYF.

The rearrangement links TRBV4-1 to TRBJ1-4; a weak D match, TRBD1 (5 bases). Germline assignment: CDR1 MGHRA and CDR2 YSYEKL. V shed 4 bases and J shed 7 bases, with 16 bases lying between them. The CDR3 contains 15 residues. The DNA for the CDR3 is TGCGCCAGCAGCCCTCTCCCAGGGTTTGGTGAAAAACTGTTTTTT. It specifies CASSPLPGFGEKLFF.

The chain combines TRBV2 with TRBJ2-5, with a weak D call TRBD2 (7 bases). Germline CDR1 SNHLY, CDR2 FYNNEI. The CDR3 is 14 residues long. Trimming removed 7 bases from V and 1 base from J, with 13 bases in between. In nucleotides, the CDR3 is TGTGCCAGCAAAAACAGGGAGGGCCAAGAGACCCAGTACTTC. Translation: CASKNREGQETQYF. The whole variable domain, remainder taken from reference TRBV2 and TRBJ2-5, is EPEVTQTPSHQVTQMGQEVILRCVPISNHLYFYWYRQILGQKVEFLVSFYNNEISEKSEIFDDQFSVERPDGSNFTLKIRSTKLEDSAMYFCASKNREGQETQYFGPGTRLLVL.

The chain joins TRBV10-3 to TRBJ2-3; tentatively, D is TRBD1 (6 bases). The CDR3 runs 15 residues. V was trimmed by 0 bases and J by 0 bases, leaving 7 bases between them. Germline V gives CDR1 ENHRY, CDR2 SYGVKD. In DNA form, the CDR3 reads TGTGCCATCAGTGAGTCGGACAGAAGCACAGATACGCAGTATTTT. Translation gives CAISESDRSTDTQYF.

The rearrangement uses TRBV19 and TRBJ2-3, with D possibly TRBD2 on 5 matching bases. Germline CDR1 and CDR2: LNHDA and SQIVND (reference sequence). This CDR3 region has 15 residues. Trimming removed 3 bases from V and 3 bases from J, with 13 bases in between. The CDR3 sequence: CASSIGLGGTDTQYF. CDR3 coding DNA: TGTGCCAGTAGTATTGGACTGGGCGGAACAGATACGCAGTATTTT.

The gene calls are TRBV27 and TRBJ2-7; 9 positions match TRBD1. The CDR3 totals 17 residues. Germline values: CDR1 MNHEY, CDR2 SMNVEV (reference sequence). The V segment lost 3 bases and the J segment 3 bases; nucleotides outside the gene matches: 12. The CDR3 protein is CASSLTGGDLGLYEQYF. For the CDR3, the DNA is TGTGCCAGCAGTTTGACAGGGGGGGATTTAGGGCTCTACGAGCAGTACTTC.

The chain combines TRBV4-1 with TRBJ2-1; D gene uncertain. The germline V and J ends were trimmed by 3 bases and 7 bases, with 10 bases remaining between them. The CDR3 spans 13 residues. Per the germline V gene, CDR1 is MGHRA and CDR2 is YSYEKL. The CDR3 is CASSHRLENEQFF. The CDR3 region has the DNA TGCGCCAGCAGCCACCGACTTGAAAATGAGCAGTTCTTC.

The V and J genes are TRBV28 and TRBJ2-5, with TRBD2 matching 12 bases. The CDR3 is made up of 16 amino acids. Germline V gene sequence: CDR1 MDHEN, CDR2 SYDVKM. V dropped 5 bases and J dropped 4; count of bases not matched to a gene: 8. The CDR3 here is CASSLRLAGEGETQYF. In DNA, the CDR3 is TGTGCCAGCAGTCTGCGACTAGCGGGAGAGGGAGAGACCCAGTACTTC. Using reference TRBV28 and TRBJ2-5 for the parts outside the CDR3, the full variable domain is DVKVTQSSRYLVKRTGEKVFLECVQDMDHENMFWYRQDPGLGLRLIYFSYDVKMKEKGDIPEGYSVSREKKERFSLILESASTNQTSMYLCASSLRLAGEGETQYFGPGTRLLVL.

The chain couples TRBV7-8 to TRBJ2-5; the D is unclear. The germline V gene has CDR1 SGHVS and CDR2 FQNEAQ. V was shortened by 5 bases and J by 5 bases, with 15 bases between the two germline ends. CDR3 length: 14 residues. This CDR3 is CASSRTSMGETQYF. The CDR3 coding sequence is TGTGCCAGCAGCAGGACCTCAATGGGGGAGACCCAGTACTTC.

The gene calls are TRBV27 and TRBJ2-7; D may correspond to TRBD1 or TRBD2 (6 bases each). The CDR3 loop spans 14 amino acids. Between the trimmed V and J ends, which lost 6 bases and 5 bases, there was a span of 17 bases. Germline V gene data show CDR1 as MNHEY and CDR2 as SMNVEV (reference sequence). Here the CDR3 reads CASRGGGPTNEQYF. The CDR3 coding sequence is TGTGCCAGCAGGGGGGGCGGGCCTACCAACGAGCAGTACTTC.

This clone was seen once. Germline is not matched at one junction end, which may reflect a read error. The CDR3 DNA is TGTGCCAGCAGGGAAGGGTATAGAAACAATGAGCAGTTCTTC. Encoded protein: CASREGYRNNEQFF. The chain employs TRBV2 and TRBJ2-1, with D unresolved. The CDR3 has 14 residues. Germline lookup yields CDR1 SNHLY and CDR2 FYNNEI.

The chain uses TRBV13 and TRBJ2-7, with 7 bases aligning to TRBD2. The CDR3 loop spans 14 amino acids. CDR1 is PRHDT and CDR2 is FYEKMQ in the germline V gene (reference sequence). The V gene end was trimmed by 5 bases and the J gene end by 5 bases; junction bases not matched to a gene: 9. The CDR3 nucleotides read TGTGCCAGCAGCCGGGGGGAACAGATCGACGAGCAGTACTTC. Residues: CASSRGEQIDEQYF.

The chain employs TRBV27 and TRBJ1-4, with a tentative D call TRBD1 (6 bases). This CDR3 contains 16 residues. The germline V gene encodes CDR1 MNHEY and CDR2 SMNVEV (reference sequence). V gave up 0 bases and J gave up 3 bases, with 11 bases separating them. CDR3 amino acids: CASSLSGEGANEKLFF. The CDR3 DNA sequence: TGTGCCAGCAGTTTATCTGGAGAGGGGGCTAATGAAAAACTGTTTTTT. The full variable domain, its missing parts supplied by reference TRBV27 and TRBJ1-4, is EAQVTQNPRYLITVTGKKLTVTCSQNMNHEYMSWYRQDPGLGLRQIYYSMNVEVTDKGDVPEGYKVSRKEKRNFPLILESPSPNQTSLYFCASSLSGEGANEKLFFGSGTQLSVL.

The chain uses TRBV4-1 and TRBJ1-4; D not certain. Germline V lookup: CDR1 MGHRA, CDR2 YSYEKL. This CDR3 has 16 residues. The V end lost 3 bases, the J end lost 8 bases, and 19 bases lay between the germline ends. CDR3: CASSQVENLGYEKLFF. CDR3 coding DNA: TGCGCCAGCAGCCAGGTAGAAAACTTAGGCTACGAAAAACTGTTTTTT.

This clone occurred once. This chain joins TRBV13 and TRBJ2-5; no firm D call. This CDR3 is built from 15 residues. Trimming pared 4 bases from V and 1 base from J, leaving 13 bases between. The germline CDR1 and CDR2 sequences are PRHDT and FYEKMQ (reference sequence). The CDR3 DNA sequence: TGTGCCAGCAGCTCCCCCGATTGGGGCCAAGAGACCCAGTACTTC. Its translation is CASSSPDWGQETQYF.

This sequence joins TRBV7-8 and TRBJ1-5; 8 bases agree with TRBD1. The CDR3 spans 16 residues. The V gene end was trimmed by 1 base and the J gene end by 3 bases; junction bases not matched to a gene: 5. CDR1 is SGHVS, CDR2 FQNEAQ, per germline. CDR3 protein: CASSLVQGAFNQPQHF. The DNA of the CDR3 is TGTGCCAGCAGCTTAGTCCAGGGGGCGTTCAATCAGCCCCAGCATTTT.

Remarks on this clone: The same CDR3 is also encoded by other DNA sequences in this sample. The J gene is TRBJ2-7, the V gene TRBV13, with D possibly TRBD1 on 6 matching bases. Trimming stripped 5 bases from V and 2 bases from J, with 10 bases between. This CDR3 region has 13 residues. Germline CDR1 reads PRHDT; CDR2 reads FYEKMQ (reference sequence). The CDR3: CASSLTGAYEQYF. The CDR3 DNA is TGTGCCAGCAGCCTGACAGGAGCCTACGAGCAGTACTTC.

The rearrangement uses TRBV30 and TRBJ2-7; 7 bases align to TRBD2. Germline V gene sequence: CDR1 GTSNPN, CDR2 SVGIG (reference sequence). V was clipped by 5 bases and J by 0 bases; unmatched bases: 4. The CDR3 length is 13 residues. CDR3 coding DNA: TGTGCCTGGGGGGACTATGACTCCTACGAGCAGTACTTC. Translation gives CAWGDYDSYEQYF.

The chain couples TRBV6-5 to TRBJ2-7; D ambiguous. CDR3 length: 15 amino acids. The ends were cut back, 6 bases at V and 3 bases at J, with 18 bases in the middle. In germline, CDR1 is MNHEY, CDR2 SVGAGI. CDR3 loop: CASRGSRRAFYEQYF. CDR3 nucleotide sequence: TGTGCCAGCAGGGGATCTAGGAGAGCCTTCTACGAGCAGTACTTC.